Below are 28 T cell receptor beta chains sequenced from a single sample in a study of blood T cell repertoires in COVID-19. TCRdb's table, derived via immunoSEQ multiplex PCR, lists solely in-frame clones and lacks some. The sample has 140,000 to 150,000 clones, 80% to 90% seen once. Material: peripheral blood. These receptors came from a man aged 18 to 29 with COVID-19, enrolled during active disease.

The chain employs TRBV9 and TRBJ2-1; unclear D gene. The V end lost 0 bases, the J end lost 7 bases, and 8 bases lay between the germline ends. This CDR3 is 13 amino acids long. Germline CDR1 SGDLS, CDR2 YYNGEE. DNA for the CDR3: TGTGCCAGCAGCGTAGGTCAGTGGAATGAGCAGTTCTTC. Its translation: CASSVGQWNEQFF. The whole variable domain, filled in from reference TRBV9 and TRBJ2-1, reads DSGVTQTPKHLITATGQRVTLRCSPRSGDLSVYWYQQSLDQGLQFLIQYYNGEERAKGNILERFSAQQFPDLHSELNLSSLELGDSALYFCASSVGQWNEQFFGPGTRLTVL.

This chain uses TRBV6-5 with TRBJ1-5; D ambiguous. From germline, CDR1 is MNHEY and CDR2 SVGAGI. V was pared by 2 bases and J by 2 bases, with 13 bases between. The CDR3 runs to 16 residues. The CDR3 DNA reads as TGTGCCAGCAGTTACGACCTTGGGAGAGGCAATCAGCCCCAGCATTTT. This encodes CASSYDLGRGNQPQHF.

The J gene is TRBJ1-2, the V gene TRBV9, with D hard to call. CDR1 SGDLS and CDR2 YYNGEE come from the germline V gene. The CDR3 runs to 14 residues. Trimming removed 7 bases from V and 3 bases from J, with 16 bases in between. The CDR3 coding sequence is TGTGCCAGCGGTTCTATCCGGCAGGACTATGGCTACACCTTC. Translated: CASGSIRQDYGYTF.

This chain joins TRBV7-2 and TRBJ1-1; no reliable D call. The CDR3 sequence is 13 residues long. Trimming left V 1 base short and J 6 bases short, with 9 bases between. Germline-derived CDR1 and CDR2 are SGHTA and FQGNSA. CDR3 DNA sequence: TGTGCCAGCAGCTTAGTTGCAGTCTCTGAAGCTTTCTTT. Its protein product is CASSLVAVSEAFF.

This chain connects TRBV18 to TRBJ1-2; D unclear. CDR3 length equals 12 residues. V lost 5 bases to trimming and J lost 2 bases, with 6 bases between them. Germline CDR1 KGHSH, CDR2 LQKENI. The CDR3 bases are TGTGCCAGCTCAGGGGAGAACTATGGCTACACCTTC. Its translation: CASSGENYGYTF.

J is TRBJ1-1 and V is TRBV7-9; a possible D gene is TRBD1 (5 bases). CDR1 and CDR2 from the germline V gene are SEHNR and FQNEAQ (reference sequence). Trimming pared 4 bases from V and 0 bases from J, leaving 15 bases between. The CDR3 spans 16 residues. The DNA of the CDR3 is TGTGCCAGCAGCTCCCCGACAGCAGGGATGAACACTGAAGCTTTCTTT. This encodes CASSSPTAGMNTEAFF.

The J gene is TRBJ2-3, the V gene TRBV4-2; 7 bases agree with TRBD1. J gave up 0 bases and V 3 bases, and 3 bases lay outside the gene matches. The CDR3 runs 15 residues. Germline loops: CDR1 LGHNA, CDR2 YNFKEQ. CDR3 residues: CASSQMGQSTDTQYF. The CDR3 coding sequence is TGTGCCAGCAGCCAGATGGGACAGAGCACAGATACGCAGTATTTT.

This rearrangement joins TRBV6-5 to TRBJ1-2; TRBD1 matches at 12 bases. The CDR3 runs 15 residues. Germline assignment: CDR1 MNHEY and CDR2 SVGAGI. The trim removed 5 bases at V and 6 bases at J, leaving 7 bases unmatched. CDR3 nucleotides: TGTGCCAGCAGTAGCCGGGACAGGGGGCGAAATGGCTACACCTTC. Residues: CASSSRDRGRNGYTF.

The chain uses TRBV19 and TRBJ1-6; D not resolved. Germline loops: CDR1 LNHDA, CDR2 SQIVND (reference sequence). The CDR3 has 14 residues. Trimming pared 7 bases from V and 6 bases from J, leaving 13 bases between. Here the CDR3 reads CASTGGTFNSPLHF. Here the CDR3 DNA reads TGTGCCAGTACTGGAGGCACCTTTAATTCACCCCTCCACTTT.

This clone was seen just once. The chain recombines TRBV7-5 with TRBJ2-2; the D call in the table, TRBD2, was not verified against the DNA. TRBV7-5 is classified as a pseudogene. The CDR3 totals 17 residues. The CDR3 bases are TGTGCCAGAAGCTTAAACGGGGCGGAGGGAATCTCCGGGGAGCTGTTTTTT. It specifies CARSLNGAEGISGELFF.

On this clone: Other DNA variants within this sample encode the same CDR3. The J gene is TRBJ2-1, the V gene TRBV30; D is unclear. Germline V gene sequence: CDR1 GTSNPN, CDR2 SVGIG (reference sequence). The CDR3 is 11 residues long. Trimming took off 3 bases at V and 5 bases at J, with 5 bases between the two ends. CDR3 sequence reads: CAWSQNNEQFF. The CDR3 DNA reads TGTGCCTGGAGCCAGAACAATGAGCAGTTCTTC.

The CDR3 reads CASSPRLAGEGETQYF. CDR3 DNA sequence: TGTGCCAGCAGCCCCCGACTAGCGGGAGAGGGTGAGACCCAGTACTTC. The rearrangement uses TRBV5-4 and TRBJ2-5; TRBD2 matches at 12 bases. Trimming took 4 bases from V and 5 from J; bases not matched to a gene: 9. Germline CDR1 reads SGHNT; CDR2 reads YYREEE (reference sequence). This CDR3 is 16 amino acids long.

The chain recombines TRBV30 with TRBJ2-4; 7 nucleotides match TRBD2. The CDR3 runs 18 residues. Unmatched junction bases numbered 16, after V lost 4 bases and J lost 1 base. Germline V gene lookup returns CDR1 GTSNPN and CDR2 SVGIG (reference sequence). The CDR3 region is CAWTEKSWREFAKNIQYF. CDR3 DNA: TGTGCCTGGACTGAGAAATCTTGGCGGGAGTTTGCCAAAAACATTCAGTACTTC.

The chain recombines TRBV7-2 with TRBJ2-3; D remains ambiguous. Germline CDR1 and CDR2: SGHTA and FQGNSA. The CDR3 is 15 residues long. V dropped 2 bases and J dropped 5 bases, with 14 bases sitting between them. CDR3 in DNA: TGTGCCAGCAGCTTATTTTTCGGGTCTCGAGATACGCAGTATTTT. Translated, it gives CASSLFFGSRDTQYF.

The chain has TRBV28 and TRBJ1-2; TRBD1 matches at 7 bases. The V and J ends lost 7 bases and 2 bases, in that order; junction bases with no gene match: 7. There are 14 residues in the CDR3. The germline V gene has CDR1 MDHEN and CDR2 SYDVKM. CDR3 sequence reads: CASILRGRNYGYTF. The CDR3 region has the DNA TGTGCCAGCATCCTCAGGGGGAGGAACTATGGCTACACCTTC.

The chain employs TRBV4-1 and TRBJ2-7; weak D call: TRBD1 (6 bases). There are 13 residues in the CDR3. The V and J ends lost 0 bases and 3 bases respectively, with 6 bases between them. Germline V gene sequence: CDR1 MGHRA, CDR2 YSYEKL. The CDR3 loop is CASSQEQGYEQYF. The CDR3 region has the DNA TGCGCCAGCAGCCAAGAACAGGGCTACGAGCAGTACTTC.

The V and J genes are TRBV6-5 and TRBJ1-2; TRBD1 is a possible D gene (6 bases). Germline values: CDR1 MNHEY, CDR2 SVGAGI. V gave up 8 bases and J gave up 6 bases, with 10 bases separating them. This CDR3 region has 11 residues. For the CDR3, the DNA is TGTGCCAGCCGGCAGGGGCATGGCTACACCTTC. It is translated as CASRQGHGYTF.

The chain uses TRBV9 and TRBJ2-2; 7 nucleotides align to TRBD1. The J segment lost 4 bases and the V segment lost 4 bases, leaving 10 bases of the junction unmatched. The germline V gene encodes CDR1 SGDLS and CDR2 YYNGEE. The CDR3 runs 16 residues. CDR3: CASSSRQGLSTGELFF. The CDR3 bases are TGTGCCAGCAGCTCTAGACAGGGTCTAAGCACCGGGGAGCTGTTTTTT.

CDR3 sequence: CASSRLAGGPSTGEQYF. In DNA, the CDR3 is TGTGCCAGCAGTCGCCTAGCGGGAGGGCCATCGACCGGCGAGCAGTACTTC. The rearrangement links TRBV6-6 to TRBJ2-7, with 12 bases aligning to TRBD2. V gave up 5 bases and J gave up 6 bases; unmatched junction bases: 14. Germline V gives CDR1 MNHNY, CDR2 SVGAGI (reference sequence). This CDR3 is built from 17 residues.

The chain has TRBV28 and TRBJ2-2; D is perhaps TRBD1 (6 bases). CDR3 length: 17 amino acids. Germline V gene data show CDR1 as MDHEN and CDR2 as SYDVKM. Trimming stripped 6 bases from V and 0 bases from J, with 17 bases between. The CDR3 region has the DNA TGTGCCAGCAGAAGAAGGGGGATATGGACGAACACCGGGGAGCTGTTTTTT. This encodes CASRRRGIWTNTGELFF.

The chain recombines TRBV5-1 with TRBJ2-1; tentatively, D is TRBD1 (5 bases). V gave up 0 bases and J gave up 3 bases, with 10 bases separating them. Germline values: CDR1 SGHRS, CDR2 YFSETQ. This CDR3 spans 15 amino acids. For the CDR3, the DNA is TGCGCCAGCAGCTTGGGGCAGGGTTTCTACAATGAGCAGTTCTTC. Protein product: CASSLGQGFYNEQFF. Drawing the rest from reference TRBV5-1 and TRBJ2-1, the complete variable domain is KAGVTQTPRYLIKTRGQQVTLSCSPISGHRSVSWYQQTPGQGLQFLFEYFSETQRNKGNFPGRFSGRQFSNSRSEMNVSTLELGDSALYLCASSLGQGFYNEQFFGPGTRLTVL.

The V and J genes are TRBV7-8 and TRBJ2-2; 8 bases line up with TRBD1. The length of the CDR3 is 16 residues. The germline CDR1 and CDR2 sequences are SGHVS and FQNEAQ. J gave up 4 bases and V 2 bases, and 6 bases lay outside the gene matches. In DNA form, the CDR3 reads TGTGCCAGCAGCTTATCGAGACAGGGGAGCACCGGGGAGCTGTTTTTT. This sequence encodes CASSLSRQGSTGELFF.

The chain couples TRBV10-3 to TRBJ1-2; 12 bases line up with TRBD1. This CDR3 is built from 17 residues. Germline V gene sequence: CDR1 ENHRY, CDR2 SYGVKD. V lost 3 bases to trimming and J lost 4 bases; unmatched junction nucleotides: 9. CDR3 residues: CAISDGGTGGLFYGYTF. The DNA for the CDR3 is TGTGCCATCAGTGACGGCGGGACAGGGGGCTTATTCTATGGCTACACCTTC.

This chain connects TRBV3-1 (or the pseudogene TRBV3-2) to TRBJ2-3; the match to TRBD2 covers 8 bases. The V gene's germline CDR1 is LGHDT and CDR2 YNNKEL (reference sequence). V lost 1 base and J lost 2; bases outside the gene matches: 2. CDR3 size: 15 residues. CDR3 protein: CASSQGTSFTDTQYF. The CDR3 DNA sequence: TGTGCCAGCAGCCAAGGGACTAGCTTCACAGATACGCAGTATTTT.

This clone has only a few counts. The rearrangement joins TRBV5-6 to TRBJ2-1; D is possibly TRBD1 (7 bases). The CDR3 loop spans 15 amino acids. From germline, CDR1 is SGHDT and CDR2 YYEEEE. Trimming removed 4 bases at V and 2 bases at J, with 13 bases between. CDR3 loop: CASSGGTVPYNEQFF. In nucleotides, the CDR3 is TGTGCCAGCAGCGGAGGGACAGTTCCCTACAATGAGCAGTTCTTC.

V usage is TRBV6-2 or TRBV6-3 and J usage is TRBJ2-6, with D tentatively TRBD2 (6 bases). Per germline, CDR1 MNHEY and CDR2 SVGEGT. With 6 bases removed from V and 4 bases from J, the gap between germline ends came to 13 bases. The CDR3 is 15 residues long. CDR3 region: CASSRGVWGANVLTF. In nucleotides, the CDR3 is TGTGCCAGCAGCCGCGGGGTGTGGGGGGCCAACGTCCTGACTTTC.

This clone was observed once. The chain recombines TRBV5-6 with TRBJ2-7, with D unclear. In germline, CDR1 is SGHDT, CDR2 YYEEEE. V lost 0 bases and J lost 3, with 7 bases in between. The CDR3 has 13 amino acids. This chain's CDR3 is CASSLGENYEQYF. CDR3 coding DNA: TGTGCCAGCAGCTTGGGTGAGAACTACGAGCAGTACTTC.

This CDR3 reads CASSSGGGEQYF. For the CDR3, the DNA is TGTGCCAGCAGTTCTGGGGGCGGCGAGCAGTACTTC. V is TRBV28 and J is TRBJ2-7; D might be TRBD1 (6 bases). Germline V gene data show CDR1 as MDHEN and CDR2 as SYDVKM. CDR3 length equals 12 residues. Trimming removed 4 bases from V and 6 bases from J, with 10 bases in between.